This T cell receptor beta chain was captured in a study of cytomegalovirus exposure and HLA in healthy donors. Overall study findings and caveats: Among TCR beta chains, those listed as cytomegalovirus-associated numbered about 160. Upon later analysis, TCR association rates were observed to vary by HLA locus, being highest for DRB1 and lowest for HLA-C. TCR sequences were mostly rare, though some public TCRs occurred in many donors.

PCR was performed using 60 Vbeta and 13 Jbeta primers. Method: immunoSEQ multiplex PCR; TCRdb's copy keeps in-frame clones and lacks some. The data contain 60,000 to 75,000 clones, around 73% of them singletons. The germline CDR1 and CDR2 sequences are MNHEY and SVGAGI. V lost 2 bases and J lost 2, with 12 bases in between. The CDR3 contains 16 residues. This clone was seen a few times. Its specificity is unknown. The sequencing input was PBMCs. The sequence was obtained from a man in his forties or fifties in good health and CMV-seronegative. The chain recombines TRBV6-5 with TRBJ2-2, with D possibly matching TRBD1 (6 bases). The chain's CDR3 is CASSYVRQANTGELFF. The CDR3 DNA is TGTGCCAGCAGTTACGTGCGACAGGCAAACACCGGGGAGCTGTTTTTT.